The 9 T cell receptor beta chains presented below share a single source sample, sequenced in a study of blood T cell repertoires in COVID-19. The protocol was immunoSEQ multiplex PCR, while the TCRdb copy is restricted to in-frame clones and leaves out a portion. The data hold 350,000 to 450,000 clones, with around nine tenths observed a single time. Input material: peripheral blood. The source of these receptors is a human donor in a cohort sampled during active COVID-19.

V is TRBV18 and J is TRBJ1-2; D unclear. The length of the CDR3 is 14 residues. Germline CDR1 is KGHSH and CDR2 is LQKENI. V shed 5 bases and J shed 3 bases, with 13 bases lying between them. The CDR3 loop reads CASSSLGSDYGYTF. CDR3 nucleotides: TGTGCCAGCTCATCGCTCGGGTCAGACTATGGCTACACCTTC.

On this clone itself: Germline and junction disagree at one end, which may indicate a read error. This chain uses TRBV15 with TRBJ2-1; TRBD2 might be the D (6 bases). CDR3 size: 15 residues. The germline gives CDR1 LNHNV, CDR2 YYDKDF (reference sequence). This CDR3 reads CATSRSRDSHNEQFF. CDR3 nucleotide sequence: TGTGCCACCAGCAGATCCCGGGACTCCCACAATGAGCAGTTCTTC. Filled out from reference TRBV15 and TRBJ2-1, the complete variable domain reads DAMVIQNPRYQVTQFGKPVTLSCSQTLNHNVMYWYQQKSSQAPKLLFHYYDKDFNNEADTPDNFQSRRPNTSFCFLDIRSPGLGDTAMYLCATSRSRDSHNEQFFGPGTRLTVL.

The V call is TRBV7-2, the J call TRBJ2-7, with TRBD2 identical over 11 bases. From germline, CDR1 is SGHTA and CDR2 FQGNSA. V lost 6 bases to trimming and J lost 4 bases; unmatched junction nucleotides: 8. This CDR3 comprises 15 residues. The CDR3 coding sequence is TGTGCCAGCAGTGAGGGACTAGCGGACTCTTACGAGCAGTACTTC. Its translation: CASSEGLADSYEQYF.

This chain joins TRBV27 and TRBJ2-1, with D possibly matching TRBD2 (5 bases). The CDR3 totals 16 residues. Germline lookup yields CDR1 MNHEY and CDR2 SMNVEV (reference sequence). Trimming left V 1 base short and J 0 bases short, with 10 bases between. CDR3 in DNA: TGTGCCAGCAGTTTATTCGGGATAAGCTCCTACAATGAGCAGTTCTTC. This translates into CASSLFGISSYNEQFF.

V usage is TRBV3-1 (or the pseudogene TRBV3-2) and J usage is TRBJ1-1; D is unresolved. The CDR3 extends over 15 amino acids. The germline V gene encodes CDR1 LGHDT and CDR2 YNNKEL (reference sequence). Trimming took off 1 base at V and 5 bases at J, with 14 bases between the two ends. The CDR3 sequence: CASSQAKAPKTEAFF. CDR3 DNA: TGTGCCAGCAGCCAAGCGAAAGCCCCCAAGACTGAAGCTTTCTTT.

The chain is built from TRBV18 and TRBJ1-5, with 10 bases lining up with TRBD1. This CDR3 contains 16 residues. Germline V gene lookup returns CDR1 KGHSH and CDR2 LQKENI. V shed 3 bases, J shed 6 bases, and the junction held 8 bases outside the gene matches. CDR3 sequence reads: CASSPSGTGAGQPQHF. Here the CDR3 DNA reads TGTGCCAGCTCACCGTCCGGGACAGGGGCAGGTCAGCCCCAGCATTTT. The variable domain in full, with the rest retrieved from reference TRBV18 and TRBJ1-5, is NAGVMQNPRHLVRRRGQEARLRCSPMKGHSHVYWYRQLPEEGLKFMVYLQKENIIDESGMPKERFSAEFPKEGPSILRIQQVVRGDSAAYFCASSPSGTGAGQPQHFGDGTRLSIL.

This clone appeared a single time. This CDR3 reads CASSIRGGYGYTF. The CDR3 nucleotides are TGTGCCAGTAGTATCCGGGGGGGCTATGGCTACACCTTC. The V call is TRBV19, the J call TRBJ1-2, with a possible D match to TRBD1 (5 bases). Germline V gene lookup returns CDR1 LNHDA and CDR2 SQIVND (reference sequence). Trimming pared 3 bases from V and 4 bases from J, leaving 9 bases between. CDR3 length: 13 residues.

The V call is TRBV13, the J call TRBJ1-1; D possibly corresponds to TRBD1 (5 bases). The CDR3 covers 15 residues. The V gene's germline CDR1 is PRHDT and CDR2 FYEKMQ (reference sequence). V gave up 5 bases and J gave up 1 base, with 14 bases separating them. CDR3 sequence reads: CASSPGWLQNTEAFF. Here the CDR3 DNA reads TGTGCCAGCAGCCCAGGGTGGCTGCAGAACACTGAAGCTTTCTTT. Looking up the rest from reference TRBV13 and TRBJ1-1 gives the full variable domain: AAGVIQSPRHLIKEKRETATLKCYPIPRHDTVYWYQQGPGQDPQFLISFYEKMQSDKGSIPDRFSAQQFSDYHSELNMSSLELGDSALYFCASSPGWLQNTEAFFGQGTRLTVV.

The chain employs TRBV27 and TRBJ2-7; possible D gene TRBD2, 5 bases. V was shortened by 2 bases and J by 6 bases, with 14 bases between the two germline ends. Germline V gene lookup returns CDR1 MNHEY and CDR2 SMNVEV (reference sequence). The CDR3 consists of 14 residues. The CDR3 protein is CASSLTPDAGEQYF. CDR3 in DNA: TGTGCCAGCAGTTTAACTCCAGACGCGGGCGAGCAGTACTTC.